The clone carrying this TCR beta chain was counted between two and nine times. Its specificity is unknown. The TCR beta libraries were generated through quantitative 5'-RACE incorporating molecular barcodes. TCRdb processed the 5' RACE reads anew with MiXCR; each CDR3 protein has one entry. The sample carries approximately 39,000 distinct CDR3 sequences, roughly 12% recorded once. Germline CDR1 and CDR2: MNHEY and SMNVEV (reference sequence). CDR3 size: 14 residues. Trimming cost V 3 bases and J 1 base, with 10 bases left between them. The data are from a study of CD8 T cells in ankylosing spondylitis. The study, taken as a whole, reports: In the blood and synovial fluid of reactive arthritis, some motif variants had been previously reported. Fewer than ten highly homologous variants made up a TCR beta motif, and this motif appeared characteristic of ankylosing spondylitis blood.

The chain joins TRBV27 to TRBJ2-7; the D call may be TRBD1 or TRBD2 (5 bases each). This clonotype was obtained from a male donor with ankylosing spondylitis. Sequenced sample: synovial fluid, either unsorted or a sorted T cell fraction (not recorded which). The DNA for the CDR3 is TGTGCCAGCAGTTTGGGGACGTTATCCTACGAGCAGTACTTC. This gives the protein CASSLGTLSYEQYF.